The text below deals with one T cell receptor (beta chain). This clonotype was detected a few times. The target of this receptor is not known. Per-base quality was not reported, and no clone a single base away is much larger than it. The record originates from a study of blood T cells in healthy people across ages (dated by TCRdb to between 2014 and 2017). In the study overall: In model experiments, template switching captured roughly one uniquely barcoded TCR beta cDNA molecule for every two T cells. To avoid experimental bias, donors of different ages were spread randomly across the sequencing lanes. Two additional independent replicas of 1 million unique cDNA reads from the same blood draw were analyzed for two donors (one aged 18 to 30 and one aged 80 or older). Using deep sequencing normalized with unique cDNA molecular identifiers, the study measured how TCR beta repertoire diversity changes with age. Donors were grouped into four age groups: young (average 16 years), middle-aged (about 40), aged (roughly 62) and long-lived (just over 80).

Findings and caveats that apply to the study as a whole: Compared with the aged group, the long-lived group had more naive CD4+ T cells, fewer expanded clones and increased TCR diversity, a pattern suggesting age selection. Total diversity estimates from one million sequenced T cells were considered lower bounds and underestimates. Since profiling was done on bulk unsorted PBMCs, naive and antigen-experienced compartments could not be conclusively compared. Donor CMV infection status was unknown, potentially confounding age-related changes in expanded clonotypes. As age increased, observed TCR beta diversity per million T cells dropped in a roughly linear way, and a significant reduction was already evident by age about 40. Observed TCR beta diversity correlated strongly with the percentage of naive T cells measured by flow cytometry.

The library was prepared using 5' RACE. Sequencing was performed on an Illumina HiSeq 2500. A second PCR of 7 to 11 cycles was performed with a sample-barcoded 5' primer and a J-beta primer mix. Each TCR beta cDNA molecule received a unique molecular identifier from a template-switch 5' adaptor carrying 12 random nucleotides. Each sample yielded at least 3 million CDR3-containing paired-end reads. All of the RNA was converted into first-strand cDNA using the Mint cDNA synthesis kit, with a TRBC-specific oligonucleotide serving as the primer. Following uracil-DNA glycosylase treatment, all cDNA underwent a first 18-cycle PCR with the universal primers M1SS and BC2_uni_R. Per the authors' processing: For normalization, 1 million high-quality reads, each with a distinct molecular identifier, were randomly selected from each sample. Reads with shared molecular identifiers were discarded instead of being binned into consensus sequences. CDR3 identification, clonotype clustering and error correction used MiTCR with a Q25 quality threshold and the strictest error-elimination algorithm. A nonparametric unseen species model with Euler transformation was used to estimate a lower bound on total TCR beta diversity. Clones were called with MiXCR by TCRdb after fastp trimmed the public reads at Q25, and only in-frame beta chains were retained. Rows are combined by CDR3 protein, so each entry shows the most common genes and DNA. Clone size and V and J calls follow TCRdb, not the original study. The sample table lists about 830,000 distinct CDR3 sequences, approximately 65% of them with a count of one. The ten largest clones add up to around a quarter of the sample.

Donors were 35 to 40 systemically healthy Caucasian individuals from Russia aged roughly 6 to 90 years. Each donor gave approximately 9.4 milliliters of peripheral blood, drawn into EDTA-treated Vacutainer tubes. Ficoll-Paque density-gradient centrifugation was used to isolate PBMCs, with at least 6.5 million obtained per sample. Trizol reagent was used to extract total RNA from PBMCs, with at least 6 micrograms per sample. For every donor, flow cytometry on a PBMC aliquot measured the percentage of naive CD45RAhigh/CD27high T cells. Source material: blood. The source of this sequence is a man aged 25 to 45 in good health.

The CDR3: CSVEDNSGGPYEQYF. The sequenced DNA is TGCAGCGTTGAAGATAACAGCGGGGGGCCCTACGAGCAGTACTTC. The V and J segments used are TRBV29-1 and TRBJ2-7, with TRBD2 matching 9 junction bases. Inclusive of the bounding cysteine and phenylalanine, the CDR3 is 15 residues long. Only CDR3 DNA remains: 45 bases, in frame from the first base. Per the germline V gene, SQVTM is the CDR1 and ANQGSEA is the CDR2. Relative to germline, V is missing 0 bases and J is missing 2 bases, with 5 bases of the junction outside any gene match.